The next 18 T cell receptor beta chains were all read from a single sample in a study of T cells after yellow fever vaccination. One entry per CDR3 protein, called by TCRdb with MiXCR from the 5' RACE reads. The repertoire holds 450,000 to 550,000 distinct CDR3 sequences, with roughly 21% as singletons. This material consisted of PBMCs, taken 15 days after the yellow fever booster vaccination. These receptors all stem from a man aged 25-45 years who received the YFV17D yellow fever vaccine.

The DNA of the CDR3 is TGTGCCAGCAGCCGACAGGGATCCCTAGCTACGAGACGGCAGTACTTC. Translated, it gives CASSRQGSLATRRQYF. This chain uses TRBV7-9 with TRBJ2-7; 7 nucleotides line up with TRBD1. CDR3 length equals 16 residues. Germline CDR1 and CDR2: SEHNR and FQNEAQ (reference sequence). Losses at the gene ends were 5 bases for V and 9 bases for J; bases not matched to a gene: 19.

This clonotype showed up just once. V is TRBV5-4 and J is TRBJ2-5; 8 bases match TRBD1. The CDR3 contains 14 residues. Losses at the gene ends were 4 bases for V and 5 bases for J; bases not matched to a gene: 7. Per germline, CDR1 SGHNT and CDR2 YYREEE (reference sequence). CDR3 residues: CASSGQGRDETQYF. CDR3 DNA: TGTGCCAGCAGCGGACAGGGAAGGGATGAGACCCAGTACTTC.

V is TRBV6-1 and J is TRBJ1-5, with D possibly TRBD1 on 5 matching bases. From germline, CDR1 is MNHNS and CDR2 SASEGT. This CDR3 has 17 residues. V was shortened by 6 bases and J by 2 bases, with 20 bases between the two germline ends. The CDR3 DNA follows: TGTGCCAGCAGACCCGGGACTCCCGGAACGGGCAATCAGCCCCAGCATTTT. The encoded protein is CASRPGTPGTGNQPQHF.

This chain uses TRBV6-5 with TRBJ2-1, with D tentatively TRBD2 (5 bases). Germline assignment: CDR1 MNHEY and CDR2 SVGAGI. This CDR3 region has 14 residues. V lost 0 bases to trimming and J lost 6 bases, with 9 bases between them. The CDR3 sequence: CASSYSRAANEQFF. The DNA for the CDR3 is TGTGCCAGCAGTTACTCGAGGGCGGCCAATGAGCAGTTCTTC.

This clonotype showed up just a few times. The CDR3 protein is CASSHRESEQYF. For the CDR3, the DNA is TGTGCCAGCAGCCACCGGGAGAGCGAGCAGTACTTC. V and J are TRBV7-9 and TRBJ2-7, with D maybe TRBD2 (6 bases). Trimming removed 5 bases at V and 6 bases at J, with 11 bases between. CDR1 is SEHNR and CDR2 is FQNEAQ in the germline V gene (reference sequence). The CDR3 spans 12 residues.

The rearrangement links TRBV15 to TRBJ2-1; D is ambiguous. The CDR3 is 15 residues long. Per germline, CDR1 LNHNV and CDR2 YYDKDF (reference sequence). V lost 0 bases and J lost 10, with 16 bases in between. CDR3 DNA sequence: TGTGCCACCAGCAGAGACAAGGGCCCAGAGTGGGAGCAGTTCTTC. Residues: CATSRDKGPEWEQFF. Drawing the rest from reference TRBV15 and TRBJ2-1, the complete variable domain is DAMVIQNPRYQVTQFGKPVTLSCSQTLNHNVMYWYQQKSSQAPKLLFHYYDKDFNNEADTPDNFQSRRPNTSFCFLDIRSPGLGDTAMYLCATSRDKGPEWEQFFGPGTRLTVL.

The sample holds a few counts of this clonotype. The chain combines TRBV30 with TRBJ2-2; possibly TRBD2 for D (5 bases). CDR1 and CDR2 from the germline V gene are GTSNPN and SVGIG (reference sequence). The CDR3 spans 16 residues. V lost 7 bases, J lost 0 bases, and 18 bases lay in between. The chain's CDR3 is CASPHPRGPNTGELFF. The CDR3 DNA is TGTGCCTCCCCACATCCACGCGGGCCGAACACCGGGGAGCTGTTTTTT.

The table lists this clonotype with a count of one. This chain links TRBV18 with TRBJ2-7; TRBD1 might be the D (6 bases). Germline loops: CDR1 KGHSH, CDR2 LQKENI. V lost 5 bases and J 5 bases, leaving 10 bases between the germline ends. The CDR3 covers 12 residues. The CDR3 spells CASSTGFDEQYF. Written as DNA, the CDR3 is TGTGCCAGCTCAACAGGGTTCGACGAGCAGTACTTC.

This clonotype was counted ten times or more. The V and J genes are TRBV6-2 or TRBV6-3 and TRBJ2-1; D remains ambiguous. The V end was cut by 6 bases, the J end by 9 bases, with 15 bases between. In germline, CDR1 is MNHEY, CDR2 SVGEGT. The CDR3 spans 13 residues. The CDR3 reads CASSRTQQGEQFF. DNA for the CDR3: TGTGCCAGCAGCCGGACCCAACAAGGTGAGCAGTTCTTC.

This clonotype was counted only a few times. V gene TRBV28 combines with J gene TRBJ1-3; possible D gene TRBD1, 5 bases. V lost 4 bases and J lost 5, with 12 bases in between. The germline V gene encodes CDR1 MDHEN and CDR2 SYDVKM. The CDR3 has 14 amino acids. The CDR3 is CASSSSTARNTIYF. CDR3 DNA sequence: TGTGCCAGCAGTTCCTCGACAGCGAGAAACACCATATATTTT.

This chain links TRBV5-1 with TRBJ2-7, with 7 positions matching TRBD1. Losses at the gene ends were 3 bases for V and 1 base for J; bases not matched to a gene: 13. The CDR3 is 17 amino acids. In germline, CDR1 is SGHRS, CDR2 YFSETQ. The CDR3 region has the DNA TGCGCCAGCAGCTCCGACATGACAGGGTTGGTATCCTACGAGCAGTACTTC. Its protein product is CASSSDMTGLVSYEQYF.

The chain carries TRBV20-1 and TRBJ1-4; D remains unclear. The CDR3 is made up of 13 amino acids. V lost 3 bases and J lost 7, with 12 bases in between. Per the germline V gene, CDR1 is DFQATT and CDR2 is SNEGSKA (reference sequence). The CDR3 sequence is CSASRGRGEKLFF. The DNA for the CDR3 is TGCAGTGCTAGCCGCGGTCGGGGTGAAAAACTGTTTTTT.

This clonotype has just a few counts. The rearrangement uses TRBV12-3 or TRBV12-4 and TRBJ2-7, with D possibly matching TRBD2 (5 bases). The germline V and J ends were trimmed by 5 bases and 0 bases, with 11 bases remaining between them. This CDR3 has 14 amino acids. The CDR3 DNA is TGTGCCAGCAGTGGAGGACGGTTCTCCTACGAGCAGTACTTC. It yields the protein CASSGGRFSYEQYF.

The chain has TRBV5-1 and TRBJ2-1; D is ambiguous. The V end was cut by 8 bases, the J end by 7 bases, with 13 bases between. Per germline, CDR1 SGHRS and CDR2 YFSETQ. The length of the CDR3 is 12 residues. CDR3 nucleotides: TGCGCCAGTCAAGGAAGGCCGAATGAGCAGTTCTTC. This sequence encodes CASQGRPNEQFF.

V usage is TRBV12-3 or TRBV12-4 and J usage is TRBJ2-2, with D uncertain. V gave up 6 bases and J gave up 6 bases, with 11 bases separating them. The CDR3 covers 13 residues. CDR3 DNA sequence: TGTGCCAGCAGCCCGATTTCGGCCGGGGAGCTGTTTTTT. This gives the protein CASSPISAGELFF.

This chain uses TRBV7-2 with TRBJ2-1; no definite D call. Trimming stripped 6 bases from V and 7 bases from J, with 13 bases between. The CDR3 runs to 13 residues. The germline V gene has CDR1 SGHTA and CDR2 FQGNSA. The CDR3 DNA is TGTGCCAGCAGTCAAAGGGCCGGAAATGAGCAGTTCTTC. Protein: CASSQRAGNEQFF. Variable domain in full (rest from reference TRBV7-2 and TRBJ2-1): GAGVSQSPSNKVTEKGKDVELRCDPISGHTALYWYRQSLGQGLEFLIYFQGNSAPDKSGLPSDRFSAERTGGSVSTLTIQRTQQEDSAVYLCASSQRAGNEQFFGPGTRLTVL.

This clonotype was observed a handful of times. The rearrangement links TRBV2 to TRBJ2-7; 8 nucleotides agree with TRBD1. Trimming cost V 5 bases and J 6 bases; bases outside gene matches: 9. CDR3 length equals 14 residues. Germline V gene sequence: CDR1 SNHLY, CDR2 FYNNEI. CDR3 in amino acids: CASSKLDRASEQYF. As DNA, the CDR3 is TGTGCCAGCAGTAAACTGGACAGGGCAAGCGAGCAGTACTTC.

This clonotype was detected a few times. J is TRBJ2-5 and V is TRBV20-1; D may match TRBD1 or TRBD2 (7 bases each). V lost 4 bases and J 5 bases, leaving 26 bases between the germline ends. The CDR3 is 17 amino acids. Germline V gene data show CDR1 as DFQATT and CDR2 as SNEGSKA (reference sequence). CDR3 sequence (DNA): TGCAGTGCTACCGCGCGAGGGGGGGGACAGAAATGGGAGACCCAGTACTTC. Translating it yields CSATARGGGQKWETQYF.